Below are 15 T cell receptor beta chains sequenced from a single sample in a study of T-cell reconstitution after alpha-beta-depleted transplantation in children. TCRbeta library construction was performed incorporating unique molecular identifiers. MiXCR, run by TCRdb on the PCR reads, gives a single entry per CDR3 protein. The sample has around 500,000 distinct CDR3 sequences; 23% are singletons. The specimen was PBMCs, mostly from graft donor cells, collected 360 days after TCRalphabeta/CD19-depleted stem cell transplant. These receptors all come from a boy younger than two who had a stem cell transplant for acute myeloid leukemia, so the T cells may come from the graft donor.

This clonotype was found a few times. The chain is built from TRBV5-1 and TRBJ2-1, with D maybe TRBD1 (5 bases). Between the trimmed V and J ends, which lost 4 bases and 3 bases, there was a span of 11 bases. The CDR3 has 14 amino acids. The V gene's germline CDR1 is SGHRS and CDR2 YFSETQ. The CDR3, as DNA: TGCGCCAGCAGCGAGACAACAGGCTACAATGAGCAGTTCTTC. Translation gives CASSETTGYNEQFF.

This clonotype came up many times. The V gene is TRBV7-9, the J gene TRBJ2-6; D is unclear. This CDR3 contains 15 residues. Germline V CDR1 and CDR2: SEHNR, FQNEAQ (reference sequence). V lost 5 bases and J 1 base, leaving 9 bases between the germline ends. The CDR3 reads CASSPQSSGANVLTF. For the CDR3, the DNA is TGTGCCAGCAGCCCCCAGAGTTCTGGGGCCAACGTCCTGACTTTC.

This chain joins TRBV15 and TRBJ2-1, with D maybe TRBD2 (6 bases). This CDR3 has 14 residues. Germline CDR1 reads LNHNV; CDR2 reads YYDKDF (reference sequence). With 0 bases removed from V and 6 bases from J, the gap between germline ends came to 9 bases. The CDR3 sequence is CATSREGLPNEQFF. CDR3 sequence (DNA): TGTGCCACCAGCAGAGAGGGACTGCCCAATGAGCAGTTCTTC.

This clonotype was seen only a few times. The chain links TRBV4-2 to TRBJ2-1, with a tentative D call TRBD1 (6 bases). CDR3 length equals 14 residues. V was shortened by 4 bases and J by 8 bases, with 15 bases between the two germline ends. CDR1 is LGHNA and CDR2 is YNFKEQ in the germline V gene. The CDR3 here is CASSPPGQTDEQFF. The DNA of the CDR3 is TGTGCCAGCAGCCCTCCGGGACAAACCGATGAGCAGTTCTTC.

The genes are TRBV4-1 and TRBJ1-1; D gene uncertain. The germline V and J ends were trimmed by 4 bases and 0 bases, with 12 bases remaining between them. This CDR3 spans 15 amino acids. Germline-derived CDR1 and CDR2 are MGHRA and YSYEKL. CDR3 DNA: TGCGCCAGCAGCCCCCAGTTAAGCTTGAACACTGAAGCTTTCTTT. It encodes CASSPQLSLNTEAFF.

This clonotype was counted at least ten times. CDR3 residues: CSACGNDRVFPDTQYF. Written as DNA, the CDR3 is TGCAGTGCGTGCGGAAACGACAGGGTGTTTCCAGATACGCAGTATTTT. The V and J genes are TRBV20-1 and TRBJ2-3; 7 bases are shared with TRBD1. Germline-derived CDR1 and CDR2 are DFQATT and SNEGSKA (reference sequence). The V segment lost 6 bases and the J segment 4 bases; nucleotides outside the gene matches: 16. The CDR3 loop spans 16 amino acids.

The CDR3 spells CASSVGYGYTF. The CDR3 nucleotides read TGTGCCAGCAGTGTGGGGTACGGCTACACCTTC. V is TRBV12-3 or TRBV12-4 and J is TRBJ1-2; D ambiguous. The V end was cut by 5 bases, the J end by 8 bases, with 9 bases between. The CDR3 covers 11 residues.

In its sample, this clonotype was seen many times. This chain connects TRBV25-1 to TRBJ2-5; D tentatively reads TRBD1 or TRBD2 (5 bases each). Germline lookup yields CDR1 MGHDK and CDR2 SYGVNS. This CDR3 region has 16 residues. V was shortened by 0 bases and J by 3 bases, with 14 bases between the two germline ends. The CDR3 sequence: CASSEYITGAEETQYF. The CDR3 bases are TGTGCCAGCAGTGAATATATCACCGGGGCTGAAGAGACCCAGTACTTC.

This clonotype occurred many times. The chain carries TRBV12-3 or TRBV12-4 and TRBJ2-1; TRBD2 might be the D (5 bases). Trimming pared 5 bases from V and 0 bases from J, leaving 14 bases between. CDR3 length: 16 residues. CDR3 region: CASSIGVISSYNEQFF. CDR3 nucleotide sequence: TGTGCCAGCAGTATCGGGGTAATAAGCTCCTACAATGAGCAGTTCTTC.

The chain links TRBV6-2 or TRBV6-3 to TRBJ2-7, with 9 bases identical to TRBD1. This CDR3 region has 15 residues. Germline loops: CDR1 MNHEY, CDR2 SVGEGT. J lost 4 bases, V lost 4 bases, and 8 bases had no gene match. The CDR3 DNA is TGTGCCAGCAGTTCCTGGGACAGGGCCAGATACGAGCAGTACGTC. Translation gives CASSSWDRARYEQYV.

This clonotype was observed a few times. The chain couples TRBV12-3 or TRBV12-4 to TRBJ1-1, with 7 bases aligning to TRBD1. With 7 bases clipped from V and 8 bases from J, the junction kept 4 bases outside the gene matches. The CDR3 length is 11 residues. The CDR3 nucleotides read TGTGCCAGCATCCAGACAGGGGAAGCTTTCTTT. Protein sequence: CASIQTGEAFF.

The CDR3 bases are TGTGCCAGCAGTTACTCCTCGGGCGGGTCTTGGGGGGGAGCCCCGACCTACGAGCAGTACTTC. It translates to CASSYSSGGSWGGAPTYEQYF. The chain joins TRBV6-2 or TRBV6-3 to TRBJ2-7, with 7 bases fitting TRBD2. Germline trimming cut 0 bases from V and 2 bases from J; bases unmatched to any gene: 22. CDR3 size: 21 residues. Germline CDR1 and CDR2: MNHEY and SVGEGT.

The chain has TRBV12-3 or TRBV12-4 and TRBJ2-2, with TRBD2 matching over 9 bases. The trim removed 5 bases at V and 1 base at J, leaving 5 bases unmatched. The CDR3 has 16 amino acids. CDR3 nucleotide sequence: TGTGCCAGCAGTCCTCGACTAGCGGTGAACACCGGGGAGCTGTTTTTT. It translates to CASSPRLAVNTGELFF.

This clonotype occurred a few times. J is TRBJ1-6 and V is TRBV12-3 or TRBV12-4; D is perhaps TRBD1 (6 bases). The CDR3 has 12 residues. V was clipped by 6 bases and J by 9 bases, with 9 bases between them. The CDR3 protein is CASRRDTSPLHF. CDR3 DNA sequence: TGTGCCAGCAGGCGGGACACTTCACCCCTCCACTTT.

This chain connects TRBV20-1 to TRBJ2-1, with 8 bases lining up with TRBD2. CDR3 length: 14 amino acids. V was pared by 3 bases and J by 4 bases, with 5 bases of the junction left unmatched. CDR1 and CDR2 from the germline V gene are DFQATT and SNEGSKA (reference sequence). The CDR3: CSASGGAIYNEQFF. The CDR3 DNA follows: TGCAGTGCTAGCGGGGGGGCAATTTACAATGAGCAGTTCTTC.